This TCR beta chain derives from a study of cytomegalovirus exposure and HLA in healthy donors (dated by TCRdb to about 2017). Regarding the complete study: The 500 to 800 repertoires of the first cohort and the 110 or so validation repertoires were produced on the same platform, according to a later analysis. The study was designed to test whether signatures of past pathogen exposure could be identified by cataloging public T cell receptors. A separate validation cohort of approximately 120 different subjects was used in addition to the roughly 670-subject first cohort. The study combined high-throughput TCR immunosequencing, statistical association of individual TCRs with disease status, and machine learning to predict cytomegalovirus infection status.

Receptor libraries were prepared by the immunoSEQ multiplex PCR assay. In the authors' own workflow: To diagnose cytomegalovirus status from the catalog of TCR beta chain sequences, a statistical classification framework was built. TCRdb carries this immuneACCESS record with in-frame sequences only. Its versions omit some clonotypes, under half of them owing to an unresolved V gene in the studies checked, with the rest unexplained. For V, J and clone size, that table is used; D and trimming come from the DNA. The sample contains 130,000 to 150,000 clones, approximately 88% of them found a single time. The ten largest clones take up 4.5% of the sample. Regarding this clone: No antigen is known for it. Base-call qualities are not available, and no considerably larger clone is one nucleotide away.

The donors belonged to the validation cohort of over a hundred subjects, which was separate from the 666-subject first cohort. Summary of the overall study and its limitations: The authors suggested that the approach could potentially be extended to other disease states and immunological phenotypes. Most TCR sequences were seen in very few donors, while some public TCRs were found in many individuals. Of the cluster scores, approximately 94% were above 0 in a later analysis, which found that TCRs clustered in the first cohort also tended to co-occur in the approximately 110 validation repertoires. A few of the identified cytomegalovirus-associated TCR beta chains were confirmed in vitro to be specific for cytomegalovirus antigens. Cytomegalovirus status was reported to be diagnosed by the classifier with high specificity and sensitivity in both the original and validation cohorts. The validation cohort had no HLA typing available for a later analysis, so co-occurrence within that cohort was assessed over all 120 or so repertoires. In the study, 150 to 200 TCR beta chains were listed as associated with cytomegalovirus.

Here V drops 0 bases and J drops 7 bases, and the junction holds 12 bases not matched to any gene. The CDR3 covers 17 residues, taking in both the cysteine and the phenylalanine. Here the CDR3 DNA is all that survives: 51 bases in frame from base 1. The germline V gene sets CDR1 to MGHRA and CDR2 to YSYEKL. Sequencing input: PBMCs. The receptor was isolated from a man between 18 and 35 years old in good health and CMV-seropositive. The rearranged segments are TRBV4-1 and TRBJ2-1; 7 bases in the junction line up with TRBD1. The CDR3 in this case is CASSQDGSGAGGNEQFF. At the DNA level, the sequence is TGCGCCAGCAGCCAAGACGGCTCCGGGGCAGGGGGTAATGAGCAGTTCTTC.